This TCR beta chain was documented in a study of blood T cell repertoires in COVID-19. About the research overall: The origin of the acute and convalescent COVID-19 samples was the United States, Italy and Spain.

Trimming took off 10 bases at V and 2 bases at J, with 15 bases between the two ends. Germline assignment: CDR1 SGHTA and CDR2 FQGNSA. CDR3 size: 13 residues. Per the original data handling: The authors estimated nucleated cell counts from reference gene primer amplification. TCRdb's table, derived via immunoSEQ multiplex PCR, lists solely in-frame clones and lacks some. The DNA gave D and trimming, while V, J and clone size come from that table. The sample carries fewer than 250,000 clones, 80% recorded once. The chain is built from TRBV7-2 and TRBJ2-7, with D possibly TRBD2 on 6 matching bases. The specimen was peripheral blood. This TCR came from a man aged 55 to 70 with acute or convalescent COVID-19. The CDR3 DNA sequence: TGTGCCATTGGTCTAGCGCCGACCTACGAGCAGTACTTC. Amino acids: CAIGLAPTYEQYF.